What follows describes a single TCR beta chain. Its antigen is as yet unknown. The entry originates in a study of CD8 T cells in ankylosing spondylitis. Findings and caveats of the study: As reported, disease-linked clones showed significant enrichment in matched ankylosing spondylitis synovial fluid. Typical of ankylosing spondylitis blood, it appeared, was a TCR beta motif of under 10 highly homologous variants. Certain motif variants had earlier appeared in reactive arthritis synovial fluid and blood.

Making the TCR beta libraries involved quantitative 5'-RACE with molecular barcodes. TCRdb reprocessed the 5' RACE reads with MiXCR, giving one entry per CDR3 protein. The sample shows 150,000 to 200,000 distinct CDR3 sequences, roughly 18% of them seen only once. Germline values: CDR1 GTSNPN, CDR2 SVGIG (reference sequence). The V and J ends lost 2 bases and 5 bases respectively, with 7 bases between them. The CDR3 covers 11 residues. This sequence originates from a male donor aged 10-30 years with ankylosing spondylitis or in good health (not recorded which). Sequencing was performed on blood, either unsorted or a sorted T cell fraction (not recorded which). This chain joins TRBV30 and TRBJ2-7, with D possibly TRBD2 on 5 matching bases. CDR3 DNA sequence: TGTGCCTGGAGTAGGGAGAACGAGCAGTACTTC. Protein: CAWSRENEQYF.